The 5 T cell receptor beta chains below were found in one sample sequenced in a study of T cell repertoires in cytomegalovirus infection. These receptors have no known antigen. One entry per CDR3 protein results from TCRdb running MiXCR on the reads. The sample gives approximately 500,000 distinct CDR3 sequences, roughly a third of which show up once; under 20% is in the top ten. The specimen was cultured PBMCs, collected from culture after CMV antigen stimulation. The receptors derive from a human donor in good health (CMV status not recorded). Some clones in this sample may be carry-over from other donors' samples.

This clonotype came up a few times. The V call is TRBV19, the J call TRBJ2-4, with D unclear. From germline, CDR1 is LNHDA and CDR2 SQIVND (reference sequence). V was clipped by 3 bases and J by 4 bases, with 7 bases between them. This CDR3 is 13 amino acids long. In nucleotides, the CDR3 is TGTGCCAGTAGTATTTCGCGTAAAAACATTCAGTACTTC. Its translation: CASSISRKNIQYF. The variable domain in full, with the rest retrieved from reference TRBV19 and TRBJ2-4, is DGGITQSPKYLFRKEGQNVTLSCEQNLNHDAMYWYRQDPGQGLRLIYYSQIVNDFQKGDIAEGYSVSREKKESFPLTVTSAQKNPTAFYLCASSISRKNIQYFGAGTRLSVL.

The J gene is TRBJ2-5, the V gene TRBV7-8; maybe TRBD1 (8 bases). The CDR3 has 14 residues. Per the germline V gene, CDR1 is SGHVS and CDR2 is FQNEAQ. Trimming pared 8 bases from V and 5 bases from J, leaving 18 bases between. The CDR3 region has the DNA TGTGCCAGCCGACACAGGGGGGGGGGGGAGACCCAGTACTTC. This encodes CASRHRGGGETQYF. The full variable domain, its missing parts supplied by reference TRBV7-8 and TRBJ2-5, is GAGVSQSPRYKVAKRGQDVALRCDPISGHVSLFWYQQALGQGPEFLTYFQNEAQLDKSGLPSDRFFAERPEGSVSTLKIQRTQQEDSAVYLCASRHRGGGETQYFGPGTRLLVL.

The chain uses TRBV4-3 and TRBJ2-3, with 8 bases identical to TRBD2. This CDR3 is 16 amino acids long. Germline CDR1 is LGHNA and CDR2 is YSLEER. V lost 5 bases and J lost 4; bases outside the gene matches: 11. The chain's CDR3 is CASSSGIAGFADTQYF. The DNA of the CDR3 is TGCGCCAGCAGCTCCGGAATAGCGGGATTCGCAGATACGCAGTATTTT.

This clonotype was counted ten times or more. The chain carries TRBV7-2 and TRBJ2-7; 10 positions agree with TRBD2. Germline CDR1 reads SGHTA; CDR2 reads FQGNSA. V trimming: 5 bases; J trimming: 7 bases; junction bases outside the gene matches: 5. This CDR3 has 13 amino acids. The CDR3 protein is CASSKGLASEQYF. CDR3 DNA: TGTGCCAGCAGCAAGGGACTAGCGTCTGAGCAGTACTTC.

The chain uses TRBV12-3 or TRBV12-4 and TRBJ2-2; 13 nucleotides agree with TRBD2. The CDR3 has 16 residues. V lost 10 bases to trimming and J lost 2 bases; unmatched junction nucleotides: 7. The DNA of the CDR3 is TGTGCCACCGGACTAGCGGGAGTCATAAACACCGGGGAGCTGTTTTTT. It is translated as CATGLAGVINTGELFF.